Detailed here is one TCR beta chain. The sample belongs to a study of shared clonotypes between healthy human individuals. Sequenced by immunoSEQ multiplex PCR; TCRdb stores in-frame clones only, minus some. The table shows approximately 640,000 clones, with roughly 70% occurring only once. Per the germline V gene, CDR1 is SGHRS and CDR2 is YFSETQ. There are 14 residues in the CDR3. V was trimmed by 5 bases and J by 2 bases, leaving 8 bases between them. The clonotype comes from a woman in her thirties in good health. J is TRBJ2-6 and V is TRBV5-1; D is undetermined. The specimen was memory CD4+ T cells sorted from blood. Noted subset: CD45RA-negative fraction. The CDR3 DNA sequence: TGCGCCAGCAGAGCGACACCTGGGGCCAACGTCCTGACTTTC. Translating gives CASRATPGANVLTF.